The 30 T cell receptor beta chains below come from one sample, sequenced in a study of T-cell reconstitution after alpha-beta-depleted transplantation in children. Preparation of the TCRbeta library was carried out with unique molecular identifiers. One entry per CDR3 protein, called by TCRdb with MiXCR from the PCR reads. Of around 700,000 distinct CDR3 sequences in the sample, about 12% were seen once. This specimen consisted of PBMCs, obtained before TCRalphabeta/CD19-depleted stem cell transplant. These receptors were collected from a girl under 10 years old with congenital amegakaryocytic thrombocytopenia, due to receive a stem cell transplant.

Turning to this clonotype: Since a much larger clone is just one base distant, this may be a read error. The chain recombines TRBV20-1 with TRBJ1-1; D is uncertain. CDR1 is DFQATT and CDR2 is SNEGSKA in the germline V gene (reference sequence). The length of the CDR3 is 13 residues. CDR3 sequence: CSACLPQNSEAFF. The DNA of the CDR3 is TGCAGTGCTTGCCTACCCCAGAACAGTGAAGCTTTCTTT.

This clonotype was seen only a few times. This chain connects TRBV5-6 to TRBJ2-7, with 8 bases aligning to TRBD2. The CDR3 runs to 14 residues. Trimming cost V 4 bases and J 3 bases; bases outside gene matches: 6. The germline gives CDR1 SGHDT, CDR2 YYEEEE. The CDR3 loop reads CASSRGLAIYEQYF. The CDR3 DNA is TGTGCCAGCAGCCGAGGACTAGCCATCTACGAGCAGTACTTC.

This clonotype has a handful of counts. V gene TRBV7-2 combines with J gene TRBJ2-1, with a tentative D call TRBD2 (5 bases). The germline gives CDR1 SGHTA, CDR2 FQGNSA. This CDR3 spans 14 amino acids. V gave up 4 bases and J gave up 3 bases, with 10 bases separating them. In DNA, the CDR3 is TGTGCCAGCAGCTCCTACGGGGACTACAATGAGCAGTTCTTC. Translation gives CASSSYGDYNEQFF.

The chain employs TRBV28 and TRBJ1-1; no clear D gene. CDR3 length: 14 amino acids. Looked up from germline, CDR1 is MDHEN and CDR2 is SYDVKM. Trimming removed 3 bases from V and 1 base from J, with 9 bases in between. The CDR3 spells CASSFPHWNTEAFF. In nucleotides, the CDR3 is TGTGCCAGCAGTTTCCCCCATTGGAACACTGAAGCTTTCTTT.

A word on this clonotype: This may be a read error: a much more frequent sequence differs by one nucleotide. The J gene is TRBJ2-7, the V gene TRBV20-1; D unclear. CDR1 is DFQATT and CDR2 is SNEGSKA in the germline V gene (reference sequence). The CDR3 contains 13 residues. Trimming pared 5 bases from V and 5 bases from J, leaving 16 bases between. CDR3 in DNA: TGCAGTGCTCCTCGGGCGTTAGGGCACGAGCAGTACTTC. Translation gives CSAPRALGHEQYF.

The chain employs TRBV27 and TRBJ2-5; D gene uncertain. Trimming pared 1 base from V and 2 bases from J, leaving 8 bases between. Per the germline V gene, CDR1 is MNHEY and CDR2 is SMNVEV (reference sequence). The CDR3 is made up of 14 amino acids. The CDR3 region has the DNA TGTGCCAGCAGTTTATATTCCAGTCAAGAGACCCAGTACTTC. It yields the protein CASSLYSSQETQYF.

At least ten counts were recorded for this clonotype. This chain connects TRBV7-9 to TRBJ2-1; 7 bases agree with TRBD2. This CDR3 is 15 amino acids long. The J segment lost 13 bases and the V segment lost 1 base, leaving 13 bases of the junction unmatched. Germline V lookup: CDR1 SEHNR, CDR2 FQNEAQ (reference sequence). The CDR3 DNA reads TGTGCCAGCAGCTTAGATCTGGAGTTGAGCGGGAACCAGTTCTTC. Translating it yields CASSLDLELSGNQFF. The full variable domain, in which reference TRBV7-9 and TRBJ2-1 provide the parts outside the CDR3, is DTGVSQNPRHKITKRGQNVTFRCDPISEHNRLYWYRQTLGQGPEFLTYFQNEAQLEKSRLLSDRFSAERPKGSFSTLEIQRTEQGDSAMYLCASSLDLELSGNQFFGPGTRLTVL.

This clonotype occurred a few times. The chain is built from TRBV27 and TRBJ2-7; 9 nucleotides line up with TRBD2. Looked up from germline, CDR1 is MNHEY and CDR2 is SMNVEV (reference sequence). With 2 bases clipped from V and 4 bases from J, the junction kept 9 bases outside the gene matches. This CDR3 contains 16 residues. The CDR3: CASSLAAGGPGYEQYF. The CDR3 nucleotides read TGTGCCAGCAGTTTAGCCGCGGGAGGGCCGGGGTACGAGCAGTACTTC.

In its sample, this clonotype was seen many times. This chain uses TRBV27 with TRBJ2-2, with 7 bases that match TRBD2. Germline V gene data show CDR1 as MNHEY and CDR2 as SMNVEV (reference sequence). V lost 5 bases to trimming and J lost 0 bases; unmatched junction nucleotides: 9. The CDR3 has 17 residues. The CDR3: CASSQARTRANTGELFF. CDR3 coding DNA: TGTGCCAGCAGTCAAGCCCGGACTAGGGCGAACACCGGGGAGCTGTTTTTT.

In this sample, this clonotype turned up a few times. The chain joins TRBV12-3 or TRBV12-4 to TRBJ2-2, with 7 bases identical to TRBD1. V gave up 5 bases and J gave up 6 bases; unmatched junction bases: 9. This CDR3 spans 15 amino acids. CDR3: CASSPDRAPAGELFF. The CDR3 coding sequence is TGTGCCAGCAGTCCTGACAGGGCCCCCGCCGGGGAGCTGTTTTTT.

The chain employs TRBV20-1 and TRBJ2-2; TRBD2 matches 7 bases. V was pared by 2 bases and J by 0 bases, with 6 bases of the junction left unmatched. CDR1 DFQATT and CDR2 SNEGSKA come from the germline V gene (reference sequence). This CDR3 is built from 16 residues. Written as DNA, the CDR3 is TGCAGTGCTAGATTCCTGGGGGGGGCGAACACCGGGGAGCTGTTTTTT. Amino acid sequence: CSARFLGGANTGELFF.

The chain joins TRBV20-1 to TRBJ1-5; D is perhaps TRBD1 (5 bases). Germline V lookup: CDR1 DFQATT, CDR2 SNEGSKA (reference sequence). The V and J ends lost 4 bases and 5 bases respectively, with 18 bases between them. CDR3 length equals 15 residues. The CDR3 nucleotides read TGCAGTGCTACCATGGGACCGCTGCGGTATCAGCCCCAGCATTTT. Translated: CSATMGPLRYQPQHF.

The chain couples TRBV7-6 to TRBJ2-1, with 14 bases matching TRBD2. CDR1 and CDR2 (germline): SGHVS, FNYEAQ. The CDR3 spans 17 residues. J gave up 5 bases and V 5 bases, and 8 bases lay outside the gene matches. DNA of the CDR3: TGTGCCAGCAGCCGAACACCGGGACTAGCGGGAGACAATGAGCAGTTCTTC. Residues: CASSRTPGLAGDNEQFF.

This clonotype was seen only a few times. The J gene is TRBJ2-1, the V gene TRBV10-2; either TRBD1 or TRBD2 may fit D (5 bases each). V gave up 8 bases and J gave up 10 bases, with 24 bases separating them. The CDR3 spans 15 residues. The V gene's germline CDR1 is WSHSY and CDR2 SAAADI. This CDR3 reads CASRLAGTPFSEQFF. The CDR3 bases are TGCGCCAGCCGACTGGCTGGGACCCCTTTTTCGGAGCAGTTCTTC.

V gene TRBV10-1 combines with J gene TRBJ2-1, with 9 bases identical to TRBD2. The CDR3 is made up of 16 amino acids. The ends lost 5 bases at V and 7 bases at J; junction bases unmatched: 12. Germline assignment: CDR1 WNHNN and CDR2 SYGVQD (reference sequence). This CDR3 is CASSSPGTSSRNEQFF. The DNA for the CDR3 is TGCGCCAGCAGTAGCCCCGGGACTAGCTCTAGGAATGAGCAGTTCTTC.

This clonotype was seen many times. For the CDR3, the DNA is TGCAGCGTTGAAAGGTCGGCAGGGGTGATGGATACGCAGTATTTT. Its translation is CSVERSAGVMDTQYF. The chain links TRBV29-1 to TRBJ2-3; D is perhaps TRBD1 (6 bases). The V gene's germline CDR1 is SQVTM and CDR2 ANQGSEA. The CDR3 has 15 residues. V lost 2 bases and J lost 6, with 18 bases in between.

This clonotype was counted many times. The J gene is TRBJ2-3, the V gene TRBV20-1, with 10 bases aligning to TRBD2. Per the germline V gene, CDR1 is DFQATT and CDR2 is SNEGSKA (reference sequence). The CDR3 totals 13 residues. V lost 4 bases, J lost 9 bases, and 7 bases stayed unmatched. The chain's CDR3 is CSATPAGGGTQYF. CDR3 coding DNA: TGCAGTGCTACACCAGCGGGAGGGGGGACGCAGTATTTT.

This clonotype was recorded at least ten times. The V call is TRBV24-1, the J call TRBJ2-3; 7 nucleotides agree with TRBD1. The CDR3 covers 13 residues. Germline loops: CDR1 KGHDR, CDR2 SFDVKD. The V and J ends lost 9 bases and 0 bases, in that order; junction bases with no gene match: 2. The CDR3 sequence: CATGQESTDTQYF. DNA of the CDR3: TGTGCCACCGGACAGGAGAGCACAGATACGCAGTATTTT.

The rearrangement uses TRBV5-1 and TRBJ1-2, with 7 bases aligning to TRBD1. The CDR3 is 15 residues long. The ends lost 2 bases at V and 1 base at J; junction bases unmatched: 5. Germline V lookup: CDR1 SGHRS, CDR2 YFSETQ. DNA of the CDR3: TGCGCCAGCAGCTTCTCGACAGGGAGTAACTATGGCTACACCTTC. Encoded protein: CASSFSTGSNYGYTF.

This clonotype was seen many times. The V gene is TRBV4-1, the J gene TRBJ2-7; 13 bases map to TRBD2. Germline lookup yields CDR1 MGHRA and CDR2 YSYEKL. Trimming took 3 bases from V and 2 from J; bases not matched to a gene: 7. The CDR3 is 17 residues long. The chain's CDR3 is CASSQNTGTSGTYEQYF. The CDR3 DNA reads TGCGCCAGCAGCCAGAACACCGGGACTAGCGGGACCTACGAGCAGTACTTC.

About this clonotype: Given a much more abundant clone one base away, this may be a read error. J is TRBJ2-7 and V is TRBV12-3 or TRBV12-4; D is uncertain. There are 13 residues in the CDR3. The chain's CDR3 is CASSLMAAYEQDF. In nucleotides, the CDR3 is TGTGCCAGCAGTTTGATGGCAGCCTACGAGCAGGACTTC.

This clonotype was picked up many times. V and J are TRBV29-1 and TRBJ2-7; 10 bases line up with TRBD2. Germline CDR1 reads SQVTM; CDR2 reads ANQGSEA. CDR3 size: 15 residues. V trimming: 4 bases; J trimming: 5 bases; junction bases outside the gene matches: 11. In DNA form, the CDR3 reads TGCAGCGTTGTATTGGTGCTAGCGGGAGCCCACGAGCAGTACTTC. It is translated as CSVVLVLAGAHEQYF.

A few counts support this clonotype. The DNA for the CDR3 is TGCAGTGCCGGGGGGGCGGGATCTCTGAATGAGCAGTTCTTC. Its protein is CSAGGAGSLNEQFF. The V gene is TRBV20-1, the J gene TRBJ2-1, with 8 bases identical to TRBD2. Germline V lookup: CDR1 DFQATT, CDR2 SNEGSKA (reference sequence). J was trimmed by 7 bases and V by 6 bases; bases with no gene match: 11. There are 14 residues in the CDR3.

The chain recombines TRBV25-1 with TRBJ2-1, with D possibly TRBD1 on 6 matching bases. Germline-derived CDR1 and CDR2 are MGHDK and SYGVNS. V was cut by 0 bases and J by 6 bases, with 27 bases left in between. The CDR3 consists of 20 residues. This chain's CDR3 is CASSEYGEETGTRFGNEQFF. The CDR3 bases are TGTGCCAGCAGTGAATACGGGGAAGAGACAGGTACGAGGTTTGGCAATGAGCAGTTCTTC.

CDR3 in DNA: TGTGCCATGGGCTCCAGCGGAGCCTACGAGCAGTACTTC. It yields the protein CAMGSSGAYEQYF. The chain combines TRBV5-2 with TRBJ2-7; the table calls TRBD2, which could not be checked here. TRBV5-2 is a pseudogene. CDR3 length equals 13 residues.

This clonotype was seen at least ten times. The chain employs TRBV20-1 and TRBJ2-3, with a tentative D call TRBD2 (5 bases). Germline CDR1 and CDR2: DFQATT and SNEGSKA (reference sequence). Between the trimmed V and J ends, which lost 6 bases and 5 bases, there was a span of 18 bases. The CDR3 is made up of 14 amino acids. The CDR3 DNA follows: TGCAGTGCCCCTAGCCCCTGGGGTGAAGATACGCAGTATTTT. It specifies CSAPSPWGEDTQYF.

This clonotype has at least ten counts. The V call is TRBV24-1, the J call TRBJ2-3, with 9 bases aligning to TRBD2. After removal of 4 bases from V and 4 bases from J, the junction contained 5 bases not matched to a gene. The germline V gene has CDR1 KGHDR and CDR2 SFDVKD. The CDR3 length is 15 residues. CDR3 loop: CATSDLSGSPDTQYF. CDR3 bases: TGTGCCACCAGTGACCTTAGCGGGAGTCCAGATACGCAGTATTTT.

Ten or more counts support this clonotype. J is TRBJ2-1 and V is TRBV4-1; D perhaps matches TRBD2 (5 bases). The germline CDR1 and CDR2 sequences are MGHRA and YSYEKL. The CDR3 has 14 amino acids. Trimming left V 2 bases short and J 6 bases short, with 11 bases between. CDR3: CASSQLELVNEQFF. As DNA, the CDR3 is TGCGCCAGCAGCCAACTGGAACTAGTCAATGAGCAGTTCTTC.

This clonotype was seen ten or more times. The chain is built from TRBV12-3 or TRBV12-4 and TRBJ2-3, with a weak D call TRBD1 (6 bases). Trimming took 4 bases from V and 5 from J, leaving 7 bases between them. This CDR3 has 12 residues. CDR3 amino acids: CASSSGVDTQYF. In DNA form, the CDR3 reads TGTGCCAGCAGTTCAGGGGTAGATACGCAGTATTTT.

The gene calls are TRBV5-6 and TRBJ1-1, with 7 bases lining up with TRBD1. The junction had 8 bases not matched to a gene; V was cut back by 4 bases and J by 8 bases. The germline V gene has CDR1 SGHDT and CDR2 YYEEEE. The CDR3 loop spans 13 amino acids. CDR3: CASSPTGLGEAFF. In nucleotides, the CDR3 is TGTGCCAGCAGCCCGACAGGGCTTGGGGAAGCTTTCTTT.